This T cell receptor beta chain was documented in a study of blood T cell repertoires in COVID-19. Study at large: The cDNA or gDNA used as material had been derived from T cells, B-cell-depleted T cells, or PBMCs.

The trim removed 6 bases at V and 0 bases at J, leaving 7 bases unmatched. Germline loops: CDR1 PRHDT, CDR2 FYEKMQ (reference sequence). The CDR3 has 15 residues. Participants were aged 18 to 89 years, lived in 24 US areas, and enrolled virtually. Participants' reported clinical history set cohort assignment. Per the authors' pipeline: The assay estimated nucleated cells by amplifying reference gene primers. Repertoires were generated with immunoSEQ multiplex PCR, while TCRdb's copy carries only in-frame clones and drops some. V, J and clone size reflect that table, while D and trimming were determined from the DNA. The data show roughly 330,000 clones, about 90% seen once.

The receptor was isolated from a woman aged 25 to 45 who had recovered from COVID-19. The sequenced sample consisted of PBMCs or T cells enriched from blood (not recorded which). The chain has TRBV13 and TRBJ2-7, with 8 nucleotides matching TRBD1. The CDR3 reads CASRHRGAPSYEQYF. CDR3 in DNA: TGTGCCAGCAGACACAGGGGGGCCCCCTCCTACGAGCAGTACTTC.